This entry is about one T cell receptor (beta chain). These data come from a study of CD8 T cells in Susac syndrome. Random hexamers were used to reverse transcribe the RNA input (about 0.5 to 1 ug). TCRdb re-called the immunoSEQ multiplex PCR reads through MiXCR, storing one row per CDR3 protein. The data hold 95,000 to 150,000 distinct CDR3 sequences, with 90% to 95% observed a single time. This TCR was recovered from a human donor in good health. Sequencing used CD4+ T cells from PBMCs.

The CDR3 DNA reads TGTGCATGCAGCGTGGACAGTGCCCCCTACGAGCAGTACTTC. Amino acid sequence: CACSVDSAPYEQYF. V and J are TRBV3-1 and TRBJ2-7; D is perhaps TRBD1 (6 bases). Germline V CDR1 and CDR2: LGHDT, YNNKEL (reference sequence). The CDR3 spans 14 residues.